These 2 T cell receptor beta chains were sequenced from one sample in a study of OX40 agonist ivuxolimab in advanced cancers. Assay used: immunoSEQ multiplex PCR; TCRdb lists only in-frame clones, some missing. The sample records tens of thousands of clones, about 85% being singletons. Source: CD4+ or CD8+ T cells sorted from blood, taken in a trial of the OX40 agonist ivuxolimab. The receptors come from an adult with an advanced solid tumor such as melanoma, head and neck, liver or kidney cancer.

The chain has TRBV18 and TRBJ1-5; D is ambiguous. V gave up 1 base and J gave up 5 bases, with 9 bases separating them. This CDR3 region has 14 residues. Germline V gives CDR1 KGHSH, CDR2 LQKENI. Here the CDR3 reads CASSPRPADQPQHF. CDR3 in DNA: TGTGCCAGCTCACCACGTCCAGCAGATCAGCCCCAGCATTTT.

V is TRBV5-1 and J is TRBJ2-1, with D uncertain. V shed 1 base and J shed 5 bases, with 13 bases lying between them. This CDR3 is 15 amino acids long. CDR1 and CDR2 (germline): SGHRS, YFSETQ. CDR3 nucleotides: TGCGCCAGCAGCTTGTTGCCGGGTTTCAACAATGAGCAGTTCTTC. Amino acid sequence: CASSLLPGFNNEQFF.